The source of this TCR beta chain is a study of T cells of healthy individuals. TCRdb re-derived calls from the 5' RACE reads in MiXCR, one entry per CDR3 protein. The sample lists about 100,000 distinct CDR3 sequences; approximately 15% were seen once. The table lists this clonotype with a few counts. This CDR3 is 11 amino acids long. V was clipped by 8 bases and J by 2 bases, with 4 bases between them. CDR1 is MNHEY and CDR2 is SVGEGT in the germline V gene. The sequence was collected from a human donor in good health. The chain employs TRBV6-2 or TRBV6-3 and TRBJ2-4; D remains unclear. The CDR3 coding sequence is TGTGCCAGCGGGCCCAAAAACATTCAGTACTTC. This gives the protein CASGPKNIQYF.